The T cell receptor beta chain described here comes from a study of blood T cell repertoires in COVID-19. Study-wide context: COVID-19 samples collected from the United States, Italy and Spain covered acute and convalescent phases.

Study members were between about 18 and 95 years old and lived in some 22 US regions. Participants reported their clinical history, and cohort assignment relied on those reports. In the original workflow: Amplification with reference gene primers provided the estimates of nucleated cell counts. Measured with immunoSEQ multiplex PCR; TCRdb has only the in-frame clones, and not every one. D and trimming were read from the DNA, whereas the V and J calls and clone size are those reported in that table. This sample has about 250,000 clones, with 70% to 90% found just once. CDR1 and CDR2 from the germline V gene are SGHRS and YFSETQ. The CDR3 covers 19 residues. V was shortened by 3 bases and J by 2 bases, with 26 bases between the two germline ends.

This receptor was obtained from a man aged 35 to 55 who had recovered from COVID-19. The chain carries TRBV5-1 and TRBJ2-5, with D perhaps matching TRBD2 (5 bases). Sequencing used PBMCs or T cells enriched from blood (not recorded which). CDR3 nucleotides: TGCGCCAGCAGCTACAGCCTCCGGGGAGCTGCGGTGGGGCAAGAGACCCAGTACTTC. Its protein is CASSYSLRGAAVGQETQYF.